This entry is about one TCR beta chain. Its antigen is currently unknown. The data are from a study of identical twins. The study's findings and limits: In cord blood, abundant beta clonotypes had fewer insertions; memory showed no trend. Conclusions came from cross-sectional statistical analysis, not from following the same donors.

TCRdb reprocessed the 5' RACE reads with MiXCR, giving one entry per CDR3 protein. The sample has 1,800,000 or so distinct CDR3 sequences; less than 35% are singletons. In germline, CDR1 is MGHRA, CDR2 YSYEKL. Trimming stripped 0 bases from V and 1 base from J, with 10 bases between. The CDR3 covers 16 residues. The gene calls are TRBV4-1 and TRBJ2-1; possibly TRBD2 for D (6 bases). The receptor's source is a newborn girl in good health. The sample comprised cord blood. In DNA, the CDR3 is TGCGCCAGCAGCCAAGAGCAGGGAGGATCCTACAATGAGCAGTTCTTC. Translated, it gives CASSQEQGGSYNEQFF.